The rows below give T cell receptor beta chains drawn from one sample of a study of T cell responses to AZD1222 COVID-19 vaccine. TCRdb keeps only in-frame clones here, not all; method: immunoSEQ multiplex PCR. Among tens of thousands of clones listed, more than 75% were seen once. Specimen: peripheral blood, collected on day 0 of AZD1222 vaccination. The receptors stem from an adult in good health. The CDR3 runs from the conserved cysteine through the conserved F or W. A D gene is named only where the DNA matches it firmly. Not every row has a clone size; where given, it reads once, few, many or a size class.

.,.,TRBJ2-7,TRBV7-2,TGTGCCAGCAGCTCCCAGGGTCCCGAGCAGTACTTC,CASSSQGPEQYF
.,.,TRBJ2-1,TRBV11-3,TGTGCCAGCAGCCTCGGGGGACGAGGGATCGATGAGCAGTTCTTC,CASSLGGRGIDEQFF
.,.,TRBJ2-2,TRBV9,TGTGCCAGCAGCGTCCAGCAAGCGAACACCGGGGAGCTGTTTTTT,CASSVQQANTGELFF
TRBD2,.,TRBJ2-3,TRBV7-3,TGTGCCAGCAGCTTAACAAAGGCTAGCGGGGGGAGCACAGATACGCAGTATTTT,CASSLTKASGGSTDTQYF
TRBD2,.,TRBJ2-4,TRBV3-1/TRBV3-2,TGTGCCAGCAGCCTAGCGGGGGGCGCCAAAAACATTCAGTACTTC,CASSLAGGAKNIQYF
.,.,TRBJ1-5,TRBV5-1,TGCGCCAGCCGGGATTCTTTAGATCAGCCCCAGCATTTT,CASRDSLDQPQHF
.,.,TRBJ1-1,TRBV27,TGTGCCAGCAGTTTACGGGGTAGCAGTAGGACTGAAGCTTTCTTT,CASSLRGSSRTEAFF
.,.,TRBJ2-1,TRBV24-1,TGTGCCACCAGTGATGCCACGTACAATGAGCAGTTCTTC,CATSDATYNEQFF
.,.,TRBJ1-2,TRBV5-1,TGCGCCAGCAGCTTGGGACAGCTAGCATATGGCTACACCTTC,CASSLGQLAYGYTF
.,.,TRBJ2-4,TRBV28,TGTGCCAGCAGTTCAGGCCCCGAGAGGGAGATTCAGTACTTC,CASSSGPEREIQYF
TRBD1,.,TRBJ2-7,TRBV7-9,TGTGCCAGCAGCTTAGAGGGACAGGGGGGGTACGAGCAGTACTTC,CASSLEGQGGYEQYF
TRBD1,.,TRBJ2-2,TRBV23-1,TGCGCCAGCAGTCAAGCTAACTGGACAGGGACCGGGGAGCTGTTTTTT,CASSQANWTGTGELFF
.,.,TRBJ1-2,TRBV3-1/TRBV3-2,TGTGCCAGCAGCCAAGCAGGAGACTATGGCTACACCTTC,CASSQAGDYGYTF
.,.,TRBJ2-7,TRBV7-7,TGTGCTAGCAGCTTAGGGGTGGGCAACTCCTACGAGCAGTACTTC,CASSLGVGNSYEQYF
.,.,TRBJ1-4,TRBV30,TGTGCCTGGAGGTCGGCCAGGGACTCTCGGGCAACTAATGAAAAACTGTTTTTT,CAWRSARDSRATNEKLFF
.,.,TRBJ1-4,TRBV19,TGTGCCAGTAGTAACCAGGGCGGAGGGAATGAAAAACTGTTTTTT,CASSNQGGGNEKLFF
.,.,TRBJ1-3,TRBV27,TGTGCCAGCGGAATGGGACGGCTCTCTGGAAACACCATATATTTT,CASGMGRLSGNTIYF
.,.,TRBJ1-1,TRBV13,TGTGCCAGCAGCTATCCTGGACTGGCGGAAGCTTTCTTT,CASSYPGLAEAFF
.,once,TRBJ2-7,TRBV19,TGTGCCAGTAGTATCCCGGGCTACGAGCAGTACTTC,CASSIPGYEQYF
.,.,TRBJ2-7,TRBV7-2,TGTGCCAGCAGCTTATCTGGGATCGAGCAGTACTTC,CASSLSGIEQYF
.,.,TRBJ1-2,TRBV9,TGTGCCAGCAGCGTAGGGGGGCTGGCTTGGGAGGGCTACACCTTC,CASSVGGLAWEGYTF
TRBD1,.,TRBJ1-3,TRBV19,TGTGCTATCGGACAGGGGGCGCCTGGAAACACCATATATTTT,CAIGQGAPGNTIYF
.,.,TRBJ1-5,TRBV6-5,TGTGCCAGCAGTTACGAAGGAAATCAGCCCCAGCATTTT,CASSYEGNQPQHF
.,medium-sized,TRBJ2-1,TRBV18,TGTGCCAGCTCACCCGGCCCCTACAATGAGCAGTTCTTC,CASSPGPYNEQFF
.,.,TRBJ2-5,TRBV5-1,TGCGCCAGCAGCTTGTTGCCGCAGGGGCAAGAGACCCAGTACTTC,CASSLLPQGQETQYF
TRBD1,.,TRBJ2-4,TRBV20-1,TGCAGTGCTAGTAGACAGGGAGCCAAAAACATTCAGTACTTC,CSASRQGAKNIQYF
.,.,TRBJ1-1,TRBV5-1,TGCGCCAGCAGCTTCGGGACGGGTAACACTGAAGCTTTCTTT,CASSFGTGNTEAFF
TRBD2,.,TRBJ2-1,TRBV5-1,TGCGCCAGCACCCCTGGAGGGACTACCAACAATGAGCAGTTCTTC,CASTPGGTTNNEQFF
TRBD1,.,TRBJ1-4,TRBV5-1,TGCGCCAGCAGCGAAGGACAGGGGCATGAAAAACTGTTTTTT,CASSEGQGHEKLFF
.,.,TRBJ1-3,TRBV7-2,TGTGCCAGCAGCCCCCGGGCCCGGGGATACACCATATATTTT,CASSPRARGYTIYF
TRBD2,.,TRBJ2-1,TRBV18,TGTGCCAGCTCACCACCGCTAGCGGGGGGGCCGGGTGAGCAGTTCTTC,CASSPPLAGGPGEQFF
.,once,TRBJ1-1,TRBV5-6,TGTGCCAGCAGCTTGGTTCCGGGGCGGAGTACTGAAGCTTTCTTT,CASSLVPGRSTEAFF
.,once,TRBJ2-7,TRBV30,TGTGCCTGGAGTAAGGGCTCTCAGGGCCTCCTCCAGTACTTC,CAWSKGSQGLLQYF
.,.,TRBJ1-2,TRBV6-6,TGTGCCAGCAGTTACGGTAGCGGGGTTATCTATGGCTACACCTTC,CASSYGSGVIYGYTF
TRBD1,.,TRBJ1-2,TRBV20-1,TGCAGTGCTGACAGGGTTGGCGGCTACACCTTC,CSADRVGGYTF
.,.,TRBJ1-3,TRBV5-1,TGCGCCAGCAGGGACAGCGGAAACACCATATATTTT,CASRDSGNTIYF
TRBD1,.,TRBJ2-2,TRBV10-3,TGTGCCATCAGTCCCGACAGGGGAACCGGGGAGCTGTTTTTT,CAISPDRGTGELFF
TRBD2,.,TRBJ2-7,TRBV28,TGTGCCAGCAGCACTAGCGGGGGGCGCGAGCAGTACTTC,CASSTSGGREQYF
.,.,TRBJ2-1,TRBV15,TGTGCCACCAGCAGAGGGTGGGACTCCGACAATGAGCAGTTCTTC,CATSRGWDSDNEQFF
TRBD1,.,TRBJ2-2,TRBV2,TGTGCCAGCAGCCGACAGGGGGCCGGGGAGCTGTTTTTT,CASSRQGAGELFF
TRBD1,few,TRBJ2-7,TRBV4-1,TGCGCCAGCAGCCAAGATCAGGGGGTGGGCTACGAGCAGTACTTC,CASSQDQGVGYEQYF
.,.,TRBJ2-1,TRBV11-1,TGTGCCAGCAGCGCCAGAGGGGCAAATGAGCAGTTCTTC,CASSARGANEQFF
.,.,TRBJ2-3,TRBV19,TGTGCCAGTAGTACGGTGACTGTCACAGATACGCAGTATTTT,CASSTVTVTDTQYF
TRBD1,.,TRBJ2-7,TRBV10-3,TGTGCCACCACCCGGGACAGCAACTCCTACGAGCAGTACTTC,CATTRDSNSYEQYF
.,.,TRBJ1-5,TRBV4-1,TGCGCCAGCAGCCAGGGGATTTTGAGCAATCAGCCCCAGCATTTT,CASSQGILSNQPQHF
.,.,TRBJ1-2,TRBV6-5,TGTGCCAGCAACCCACAGTCCCGGGAGGGTGGCTACACCTTC,CASNPQSREGGYTF
.,.,TRBJ1-5,TRBV19,TGTGCCAGTAGTATACCGGGAAGCAATCAGCCCCAGCATTTT,CASSIPGSNQPQHF